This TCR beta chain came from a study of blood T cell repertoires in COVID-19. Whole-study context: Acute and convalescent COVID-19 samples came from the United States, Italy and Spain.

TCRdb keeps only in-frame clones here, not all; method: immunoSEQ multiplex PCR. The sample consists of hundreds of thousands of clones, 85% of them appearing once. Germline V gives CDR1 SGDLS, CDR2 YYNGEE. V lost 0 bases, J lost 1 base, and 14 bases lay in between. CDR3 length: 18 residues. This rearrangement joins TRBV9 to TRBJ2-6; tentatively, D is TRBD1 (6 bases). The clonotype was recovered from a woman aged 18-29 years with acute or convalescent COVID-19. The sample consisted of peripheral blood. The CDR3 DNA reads TGTGCCAGCAGCGTAGCTGACAGGAGCTTGTCTGGGGCCAACGTCCTGACTTTC. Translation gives CASSVADRSLSGANVLTF.